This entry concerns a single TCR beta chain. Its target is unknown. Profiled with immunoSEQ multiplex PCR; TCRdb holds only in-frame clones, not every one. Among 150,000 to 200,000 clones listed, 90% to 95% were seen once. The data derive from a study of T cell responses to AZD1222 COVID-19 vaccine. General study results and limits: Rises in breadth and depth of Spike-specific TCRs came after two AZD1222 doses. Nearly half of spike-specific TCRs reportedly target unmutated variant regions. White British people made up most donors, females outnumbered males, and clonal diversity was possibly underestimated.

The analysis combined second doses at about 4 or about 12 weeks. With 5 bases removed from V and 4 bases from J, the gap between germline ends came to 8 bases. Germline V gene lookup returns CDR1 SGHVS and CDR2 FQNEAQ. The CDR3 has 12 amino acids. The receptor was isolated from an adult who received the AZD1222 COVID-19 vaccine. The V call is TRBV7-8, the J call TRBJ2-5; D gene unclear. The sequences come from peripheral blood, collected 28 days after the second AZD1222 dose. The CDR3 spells CASSLDRETQYF. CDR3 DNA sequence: TGTGCCAGCAGCCTGGACCGAGAGACCCAGTACTTC.